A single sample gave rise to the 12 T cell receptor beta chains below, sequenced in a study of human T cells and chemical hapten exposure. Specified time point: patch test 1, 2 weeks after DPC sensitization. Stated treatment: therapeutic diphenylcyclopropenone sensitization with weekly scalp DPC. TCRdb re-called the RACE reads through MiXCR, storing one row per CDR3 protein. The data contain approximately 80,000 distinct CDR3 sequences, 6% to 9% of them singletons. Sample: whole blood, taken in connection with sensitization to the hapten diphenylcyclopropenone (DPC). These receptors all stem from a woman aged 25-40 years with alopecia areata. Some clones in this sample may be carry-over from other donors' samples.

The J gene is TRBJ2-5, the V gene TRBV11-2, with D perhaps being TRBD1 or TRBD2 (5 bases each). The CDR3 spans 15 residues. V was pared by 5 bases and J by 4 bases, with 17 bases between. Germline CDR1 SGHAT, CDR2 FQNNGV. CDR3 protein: CASSIGTKGSETQYF. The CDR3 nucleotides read TGTGCCAGCAGCATTGGGACGAAGGGGTCAGAGACCCAGTACTTC.

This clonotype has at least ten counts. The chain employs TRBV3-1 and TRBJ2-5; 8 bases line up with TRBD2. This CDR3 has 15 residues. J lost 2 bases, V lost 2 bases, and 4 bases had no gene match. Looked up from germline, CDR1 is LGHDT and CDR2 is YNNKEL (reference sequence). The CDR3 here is CASSQTAGEQETQYF. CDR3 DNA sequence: TGTGCCAGCAGCCAAACAGCGGGGGAACAAGAGACCCAGTACTTC.

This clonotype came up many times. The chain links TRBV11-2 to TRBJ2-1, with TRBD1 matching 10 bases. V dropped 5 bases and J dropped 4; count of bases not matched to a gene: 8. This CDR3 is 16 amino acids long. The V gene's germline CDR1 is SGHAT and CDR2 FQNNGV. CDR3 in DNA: TGTGCCAGCAGCCTCACCCCGGACAGGGGGTACAATGAGCAGTTCTTC. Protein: CASSLTPDRGYNEQFF.

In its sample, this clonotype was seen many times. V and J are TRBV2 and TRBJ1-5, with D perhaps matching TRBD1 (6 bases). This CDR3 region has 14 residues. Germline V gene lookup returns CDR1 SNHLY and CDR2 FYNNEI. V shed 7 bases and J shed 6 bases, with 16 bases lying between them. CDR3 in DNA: TGTGCCAGCACACCAGGGGTTCATATTCAGCCCCAGCATTTT. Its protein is CASTPGVHIQPQHF.

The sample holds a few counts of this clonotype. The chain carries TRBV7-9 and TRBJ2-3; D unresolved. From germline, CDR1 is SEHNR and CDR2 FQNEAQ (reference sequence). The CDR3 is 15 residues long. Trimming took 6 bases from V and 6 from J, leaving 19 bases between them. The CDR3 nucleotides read TGTGCCAGCAGTCCTGCTGTTCCGAATGGGGATACGCAGTATTTT. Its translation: CASSPAVPNGDTQYF.

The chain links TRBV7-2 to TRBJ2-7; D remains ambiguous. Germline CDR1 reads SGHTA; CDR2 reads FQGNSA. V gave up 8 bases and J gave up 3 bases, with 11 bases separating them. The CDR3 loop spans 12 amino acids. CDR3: CASSLGRYEQYF. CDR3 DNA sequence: TGTGCCAGCTCTCTAGGGCGCTACGAGCAGTACTTC.

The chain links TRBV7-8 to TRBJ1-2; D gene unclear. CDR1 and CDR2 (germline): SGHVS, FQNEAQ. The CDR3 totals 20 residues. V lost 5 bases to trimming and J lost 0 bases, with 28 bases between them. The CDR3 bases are TGTGCCAGCAGCGCAGACGGTCCGTTTCCGGGTTCTGGCCCTAACTATGGCTACACCTTC. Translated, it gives CASSADGPFPGSGPNYGYTF.

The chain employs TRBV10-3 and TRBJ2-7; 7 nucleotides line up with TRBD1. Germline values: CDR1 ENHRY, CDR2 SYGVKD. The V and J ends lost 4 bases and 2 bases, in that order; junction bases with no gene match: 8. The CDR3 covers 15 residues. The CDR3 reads CAISVTGTETYEQYF. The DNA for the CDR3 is TGTGCCATCAGTGTGACCGGGACAGAGACCTACGAGCAGTACTTC.

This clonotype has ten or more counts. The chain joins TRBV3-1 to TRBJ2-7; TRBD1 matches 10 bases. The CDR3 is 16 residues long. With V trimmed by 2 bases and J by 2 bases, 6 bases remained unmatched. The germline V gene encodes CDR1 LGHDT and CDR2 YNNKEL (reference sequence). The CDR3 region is CASSQNPGQGTYEQYF. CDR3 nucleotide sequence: TGTGCCAGCAGCCAAAACCCGGGACAGGGGACCTACGAGCAGTACTTC.

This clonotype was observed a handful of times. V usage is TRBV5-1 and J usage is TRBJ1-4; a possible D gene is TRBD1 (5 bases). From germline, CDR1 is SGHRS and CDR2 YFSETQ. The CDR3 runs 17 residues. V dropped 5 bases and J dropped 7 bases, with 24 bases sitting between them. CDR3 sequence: CASRIGGSRQLGEKLFF. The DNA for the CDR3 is TGCGCCAGCAGAATTGGCGGCTCTCGACAGTTGGGTGAAAAACTGTTTTTT.

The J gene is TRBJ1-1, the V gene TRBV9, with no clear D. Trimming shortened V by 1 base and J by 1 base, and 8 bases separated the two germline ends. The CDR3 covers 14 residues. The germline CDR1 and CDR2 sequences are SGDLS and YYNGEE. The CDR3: CASSVSSWNTEAFF. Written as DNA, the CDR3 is TGTGCCAGCAGCGTATCTTCCTGGAACACTGAAGCTTTCTTT.

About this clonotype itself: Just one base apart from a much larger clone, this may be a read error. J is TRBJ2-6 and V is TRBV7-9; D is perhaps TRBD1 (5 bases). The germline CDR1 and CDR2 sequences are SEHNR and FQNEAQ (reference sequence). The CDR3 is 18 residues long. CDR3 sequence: CASSLAPGIMPGTNVLTF. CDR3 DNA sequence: TGTGCCAGCAGCTTAGCGCCAGGGATTATGCCTGGGACCAACGTCCTGACTTTC.